Listed below are T cell receptor beta chains from one sample, sequenced in a study of CD8 T cells in Susac syndrome. TCRdb re-derived calls from the immunoSEQ multiplex PCR reads in MiXCR, one entry per CDR3 protein. The table records fewer than 150,000 distinct CDR3 sequences, around 94% of them present only once. Sequenced input: CD8+ T cells from PBMCs. Source of these receptors: a human donor in good health. CDR3s leave out the opening cysteine and the closing phenylalanine or tryptophan. A D gene is named only where the DNA matches it firmly.

V gene,D gene,CDR3 protein
TRBV7-2,.,ASSFHPNRDFPYEQY
TRBV9,TRBD1,ASSFTGDDTYGYT
TRBV11-1,.,ASGDGDSGANVLT
TRBV11-2,TRBD1,ASRGTGETQY
TRBV6-5,.,ASSYASSYEQY
TRBV7-9,.,ASSSSDYEQY
TRBV6-2/TRBV6-3,.,ASSYLTADTQY
TRBV6-2/TRBV6-3,.,ASKLGNEQF
TRBV24-1,TRBD2,ATSDPALAGASYNEQF
TRBV4-2,TRBD1,ASSSGQGSNYGYT
TRBV4-3,.,ASSPEEGFDEQF
TRBV18,TRBD2,ASSPLPLLAVQETQY
TRBV12-3/TRBV12-4,.,ASSFAVNYGYT
TRBV9,.,ASGTNNEQF
TRBV27,TRBD2,ASSLSLAGPTDTQY
TRBV6-2/TRBV6-3,.,ASSPDSEQF
TRBV7-2,.,ASSKGDTQY
TRBV28,TRBD1,ASGRDRDYYEQY